Sequencing of this TCR beta chain was carried out in a study of blood T cell repertoires in COVID-19. This CDR3 has 14 residues. V lost 4 bases and J 0 bases, leaving 7 bases between the germline ends. The germline gives CDR1 SNHLY, CDR2 FYNNEI. Produced via immunoSEQ multiplex PCR; TCRdb's table is partial and in-frame only. The repertoire holds around 16,000 clones, with roughly 86% as singletons. The rearrangement joins TRBV2 to TRBJ2-1; D not certain. This clonotype was obtained from a man aged 60 to 69 with acute or convalescent COVID-19. The sequenced sample was peripheral blood. As DNA, the CDR3 is TGTGCCAGCAGTGCTGTGAGCTCCTACAATGAGCAGTTCTTC. Its protein product is CASSAVSSYNEQFF.